This paragraph reports one T cell receptor (beta chain). Its specificity is unknown. This CDR3 spans 16 amino acids. The germline V gene has CDR1 KGHSH and CDR2 LQKENI. V gave up 6 bases and J gave up 1 base, with 17 bases separating them. The data belong to a study of STAT5B mutations in CD4+ large granular lymphocyte leukemia. Authors' analysis steps: The detection floor for productive clonotype frequency was 2.59 x 10-5. Repertoires were generated with immunoSEQ multiplex PCR, while TCRdb's copy carries only in-frame clones and drops some. That table supplies the V and J calls and clone size; D and trimming were determined from the DNA. The table has about 48,000 clones, around 70% seen once. General study results and limits: No patients shared main leukemic clonotypes, though around 25% appeared at low frequency elsewhere. Higher CD4+ than CD8+ T-LGLL clonality might reflect small sample size. 8/27 top patient clones versus 2/35 control clones were TRBV06-family.

Source material: CD4+ T cells from blood buffy coats. The rearrangement joins TRBV18 to TRBJ2-3; D not certain. This TCR derives from a human donor in good health. DNA of the CDR3: TGTGCCAGCTCCCCCCCTTTAGGTGATGGCACAGATACGCAGTATTTT. Translating gives CASSPPLGDGTDTQYF.